One sample yielded the 12 T cell receptor beta chains listed below, sequenced in a study of T and B cells in COVID-19 patients. From blood, about 230-500 ng of genomic DNA served as TRB template. TRB rearrangements were amplified by multiplex PCR with BIOMED2 TRB-A/B primers. TCRdb analysed the multiplex PCR reads with MiXCR anew, one entry per CDR3 protein. Of 13,000 to 15,000 distinct CDR3 sequences listed, 28% are singletons. The source material was blood. Receptors originate from a human donor who had recovered from COVID-19.

Note on this clonotype: An end of the junction differs from the germline gene, which may be a read error. The chain joins TRBV7-7 to TRBJ2-1; the D call may be TRBD1 or TRBD2 (5 bases each). The germline CDR1 and CDR2 sequences are SSHAT and FNYEAQ (reference sequence). The CDR3 has 13 amino acids. CDR3 sequence reads: CASSPVRGTEQFF. CDR3 nucleotide sequence: TGTGCTAGCAGCCCGGTTAGAGGGACGGAGCAGTTCTTC.

In the case of this clonotype: This may arise from a read error, as a much more abundant clone is one base away. The rearrangement joins TRBV27 to TRBJ2-7, with D possibly TRBD2 on 6 matching bases. The germline V gene has CDR1 MNHEY and CDR2 SMNVEV (reference sequence). The CDR3 totals 14 residues. CDR3 nucleotides: TGTGCCAGAAGTTCCGCTAGCGCCTCCTACGAGCAGTACTTC. Encoded protein: CARSSASASYEQYF.

This clonotype was detected only once. The V gene is TRBV11-2, the J gene TRBJ2-1; possibly TRBD2 for D (6 bases). V shed 5 bases and J shed 0 bases, with 8 bases lying between them. The CDR3 consists of 14 residues. Per germline, CDR1 SGHAT and CDR2 FQNNGV. The CDR3 region has the DNA TGTGCCAGCAGCCTGACTAGCTCCTACAATGAGCAGTTCTTC. Protein product: CASSLTSSYNEQFF.

J is TRBJ2-6 and V is TRBV5-4, with D unclear. V was pared by 1 base and J by 0 bases, with 11 bases between. Germline CDR1 is SGHNT and CDR2 is YYREEE (reference sequence). The CDR3 contains 17 residues. This chain's CDR3 is CASSLLPVRSGANVLTF. The DNA for the CDR3 is TGTGCCAGCAGCTTGCTCCCGGTCCGCTCTGGGGCCAACGTCCTGACTTTC.

The chain couples TRBV7-6 to TRBJ1-5, with TRBD1 matching 8 bases. Trimming took 1 base from V and 7 from J; bases not matched to a gene: 6. The CDR3 is 15 amino acids. Looked up from germline, CDR1 is SGHVS and CDR2 is FNYEAQ. The CDR3 loop is CASSLVNRGIQPQHF. CDR3 coding DNA: TGTGCCAGCAGCTTAGTGAACAGGGGGATCCAGCCCCAGCATTTT.

DNA for the CDR3: TGCGCCAGCGGACAGGTAGATCAGCCCCAGCATTTT. Amino acid sequence: CASGQVDQPQHF. The chain has TRBV5-1 and TRBJ1-5, with TRBD1 matching 7 bases. From germline, CDR1 is SGHRS and CDR2 YFSETQ. CDR3 length: 12 amino acids. Trimming removed 7 bases from V and 5 bases from J; junction bases left unmatched: 3.

In its sample, this clonotype is medium-sized (0.01 to 0.1%). The chain employs TRBV19 and TRBJ2-1; TRBD2 agrees at 7 bases. Losses at the gene ends were 5 bases for V and 1 base for J; bases not matched to a gene: 8. Germline CDR1 and CDR2: LNHDA and SQIVND (reference sequence). The CDR3 is 16 amino acids. The CDR3 region is CASSRAGEVSYNEQFF. DNA for the CDR3: TGTGCCAGTAGTCGGGCGGGAGAGGTGTCCTACAATGAGCAGTTCTTC.

This clonotype was detected many times. This chain links TRBV24-1 with TRBJ2-5; D perhaps matches TRBD2 (5 bases). The CDR3 covers 15 residues. Germline CDR1 KGHDR, CDR2 SFDVKD. V was trimmed by 3 bases and J by 5 bases, leaving 15 bases between them. CDR3 in amino acids: CATSDPSSSGETQYF. The CDR3 nucleotides read TGTGCCACCAGTGATCCCAGTAGCAGCGGTGAGACCCAGTACTTC.

In this sample, this clonotype turned up many times. This rearrangement joins TRBV5-6 to TRBJ2-7; 9 bases are shared with TRBD1. This CDR3 region has 16 residues. Per the germline V gene, CDR1 is SGHDT and CDR2 is YYEEEE. Trimming at V came to 2 bases and at J to 3 bases, leaving 9 bases not matched to a gene. The CDR3 spells CASSFIPGTGYYEQYF. The CDR3 coding sequence is TGTGCCAGCAGCTTTATTCCCGGGACAGGGTACTACGAGCAGTACTTC. The full variable domain, completed using reference TRBV5-6 and TRBJ2-7, is DAGVTQSPTHLIKTRGQQVTLRCSPKSGHDTVSWYQQALGQGPQFIFQYYEEEERQRGNFPDRFSGHQFPNYSSELNVNALLLGDSALYLCASSFIPGTGYYEQYFGPGTRLTVT.

Notes on this clonotype: A much larger clone lies one base from this, so it may be a read error. J is TRBJ2-7 and V is TRBV5-5; D not resolved. From germline, CDR1 is SGHKS and CDR2 YYEKEE (reference sequence). With 2 bases removed from V and 3 bases from J, the gap between germline ends came to 6 bases. The CDR3 is made up of 12 amino acids. CDR3 coding DNA: TGTGCCAGCAGCTTAGGTTGCTACGAGCAGTACTTC. This codes for CASSLGCYEQYF. Combining the CDR3 with reference TRBV5-5 and TRBJ2-7 gives the whole variable domain DAGVTQSPTHLIKTRGQQVTLRCSPISGHKSVSWYQQVLGQGPQFIFQYYEKEERGRGNFPDRFSARQFPNYSSELNVNALLLGDSALYLCASSLGCYEQYFGPGTRLTVT.

Concerning this clonotype itself: An end of the junction does not agree with germline; a read error may underlie this. V and J are TRBV13 and TRBJ1-6, with D perhaps TRBD1 (5 bases). The CDR3 is 14 amino acids. Germline V CDR1 and CDR2: PRHDT, FYEKMQ (reference sequence). The CDR3 is CASSPRGVDSPLHF. The CDR3 DNA follows: TGCGCCAGCAGTCCCCGAGGGGTGGATTCACCCCTCCACTTT.

The chain couples TRBV29-1 to TRBJ2-7, with D perhaps being TRBD1 or TRBD2 (5 bases each). Trimming pared 7 bases from V and 5 bases from J, leaving 12 bases between. The CDR3 loop spans 11 amino acids. In germline, CDR1 is SQVTM, CDR2 ANQGSEA. Written as DNA, the CDR3 is TGCAGCGCCGGGACCATCGACGAGCAGTACTTC. Its protein product is CSAGTIDEQYF.